The rows below give T cell receptor beta chains drawn from one sample of a study of beta chain features in type 1 diabetes. Sequencing used immunoSEQ multiplex PCR; TCRdb keeps in-frame clones, though not all of them. The sample includes about 270,000 clones, roughly an eighth of them seen just once. Sequencing was performed on naive CD4+ T cells from blood. The receptors originated from a middle-aged woman in good health. Each CDR3 is given with its conserved first and last residue. A D gene is named only where the DNA matches it firmly. Part of the rows lack a size; the others show once, few, many or a class for expanded clones.

D	J	size	V	DNA	CDR3
TRBD1	TRBJ1-6	NA	TRBV19	TGTGCCAGTAGTCGGGACAGGGGACTTGATTCACCCCTCCACTTT	CASSRDRGLDSPLHF
NA	TRBJ1-1	NA	TRBV5-1	TGCGCCAGCAGCATCTGGGAGGGTACTGAAGCTTTCTTT	CASSIWEGTEAFF
NA	TRBJ2-7	NA	TRBV4-1	TGCGCCAGCAGAGAGGCGTCCGGACTTCAATACGAGCAGTACTTC	CASREASGLQYEQYF
TRBD2	TRBJ2-3	NA	TRBV5-8	TGTGCCAGCACCCGGAGGGGGACTAGCGGGGGAGACACGCAGTATTTT	CASTRRGTSGGDTQYF
NA	TRBJ1-6	NA	TRBV7-9	TGTGCCAGCAGCGGGAATGAGGGGGTTGTTGGACCCCTCCACTTT	CASSGNEGVVGPLHF
NA	TRBJ2-7	NA	TRBV5-1	TGCGCCAGCAGCTTGATCGGCGGACTTTACGAGCAGTACTTC	CASSLIGGLYEQYF
TRBD1	TRBJ1-1	NA	TRBV7-9	TGTGCCAGCAGCACCCGGGACAGGCCAGAACCTGAAGCTTTCTTT	CASSTRDRPEPEAFF
NA	TRBJ1-2	few	TRBV7-9	TGTGCCAACCAGGATGGCTACACCTTC	CANQDGYTF
NA	TRBJ2-2	NA	TRBV7-2	TGTGCCAGCAGCAACCAAGTGGCGGGAACCGGGGAGCTGTTTTTT	CASSNQVAGTGELFF
NA	TRBJ1-2	few	TRBV10-3	TGTGCCATCAGCGGACAGTATGACTACACCTTC	CAISGQYDYTF
TRBD2	TRBJ2-1	few	TRBV7-2	TGTGCCAGCAAAGACGCGGGGGGAGCAGACAATGAGCAGTTCTTC	CASKDAGGADNEQFF
TRBD1	TRBJ2-4	NA	TRBV5-1	TGCGCCAGCAGCTCCATTTACAGGGGGGCCAAAAACATTCAGTACTTC	CASSSIYRGAKNIQYF
NA	TRBJ2-1	NA	TRBV5-1	TGCGCCAGCAGCAGGGGGGGGAACAGTGAGCAGTTCTTC	CASSRGGNSEQFF
NA	TRBJ2-3	NA	TRBV2	TGTGCCAGCAGTAACGGCGGATTTGGCACAGATACGCAGTATTTT	CASSNGGFGTDTQYF
NA	TRBJ2-2	NA	TRBV7-6	TGTGCCAGCAGCTCCGAGCCTCATGGGGGCGAGCTGTTTTTT	CASSSEPHGGELFF
NA	TRBJ2-7	NA	TRBV5-4	TGTGCCAGCAGCACAGGGACCTACGAGCAGTACTTC	CASSTGTYEQYF
TRBD1	TRBJ2-4	NA	TRBV5-1	TGCGCCAGCAACCCCGGGACAGAAAAAAACATTCAGTACTTC	CASNPGTEKNIQYF
TRBD1	TRBJ1-3	few	TRBV18	TGTGCCAGCTCACCACAACAGGGGTTCACTGGAAACACCATATATTTT	CASSPQQGFTGNTIYF
TRBD2	TRBJ2-1	few	TRBV18	TGTGCCAGCTCACCACCGGGCGGGACTAGTTACAATGAGCAGTTCTTC	CASSPPGGTSYNEQFF
NA	TRBJ1-5	once	TRBV23-1	TGCGCCAGCAGTCAATCTCACCCCAGATATAGCAATCAGCCCCAGCATTTT	CASSQSHPRYSNQPQHF
TRBD1	TRBJ2-6	few	TRBV6-1	TGTGCCACCACAGGGGTATCTGGGGCCAACGTCCTGACTTTC	CATTGVSGANVLTF
TRBD2	TRBJ2-3	NA	TRBV2	TGTGCCAGCAGGACTAGCGGGACTAGCACAGATACGCAGTATTTT	CASRTSGTSTDTQYF
TRBD1	TRBJ2-7	NA	TRBV7-9	TGCGCCAGCAGCCAAGGGTGGCGACAGGGGCCCTCCTACGAGCAGTACTTC	CASSQGWRQGPSYEQYF
TRBD2	TRBJ2-5	many	TRBV7-2	TGTGCCAGCCAGGGCGGGGGGTACCAAGAGACCCAGTACTTC	CASQGGGYQETQYF
TRBD2	TRBJ2-7	few	TRBV11-2	TGTGCCAGCAGGACCTTAGCGGGGAGGACCTACGAGCAGTACTTC	CASRTLAGRTYEQYF
NA	TRBJ1-2	NA	TRBV9	TGTGCCAGCAGCGAGACCCCGACAGTTAACTATGGCTACACCTTC	CASSETPTVNYGYTF
NA	TRBJ1-4	few	TRBV18	TGTGCCAGCTCACCACCCGGGTCGAGGGAAAAACTGTTTTTT	CASSPPGSREKLFF
NA	TRBJ1-4	few	TRBV5-1	TGCGCCAGCAGCCCGCAGGATAATGAAAAACTGTTTTTT	CASSPQDNEKLFF
TRBD2	TRBJ2-2	once	TRBV6-5	TGTGCCAGCAGTTACACCAGCGGGGCGAACACCGGGGAGCTGTTTTTT	CASSYTSGANTGELFF
NA	TRBJ2-1	NA	TRBV6-1	TGTGCCAGCAGTGAACGGGGGAGTTCCTACAATGAGCAGTTCTTC	CASSERGSSYNEQFF
TRBD2	TRBJ2-1	few	TRBV19	TGTGCCAGTAGTCCCCAAAGGGCGGGGGACAATGAGCAGTTCTTC	CASSPQRAGDNEQFF
NA	TRBJ2-7	NA	TRBV13	TGTGCCAGCAGCTTACGGGCCACAGGGCTGGCCGCCTACGAGCAGTACTTC	CASSLRATGLAAYEQYF
TRBD1	TRBJ2-1	many	TRBV29-1	TGCAGCGTAGGACAGGGCCCCAATGAGCAGTTCTTC	CSVGQGPNEQFF
NA	TRBJ2-1	NA	TRBV23-1	TGCGCCAGCAGTCATGGGACAGGGTTTGCGGGGGGCCAAAAGAATGAGCAGTTCTTC	CASSHGTGFAGGQKNEQFF
NA	TRBJ2-4	few	TRBV7-2	TGTGCCAGCAGCCCCCCAGCGGCCAAAAACATTCAGTACTTC	CASSPPAAKNIQYF
TRBD1	TRBJ1-5	NA	TRBV11-2	TGTGCCAGCAGTCCCGACAGGGGCAGCAATCAGCCCCAGCATTTT	CASSPDRGSNQPQHF
NA	TRBJ1-1	few	TRBV18	TGTGCCAGCTCACCCCGGGTCCTCGATGAAGCTTTCTTT	CASSPRVLDEAFF
TRBD1	TRBJ2-7	NA	TRBV7-6	TGTGCCAGCAGCTCGGGACAGGGGGCCCACGAGCAGTACTTC	CASSSGQGAHEQYF
TRBD2	TRBJ2-2	NA	TRBV6-1	TGTGCCAGCAGGCTAGCGGTTACCGGGGAGCTGTTTTTT	CASRLAVTGELFF
TRBD1	TRBJ1-2	few	TRBV7-9	TGTGCCAGCAGCAGGACAGGGGGCTTTAACTATGGCTACACCTTC	CASSRTGGFNYGYTF
NA	TRBJ2-5	NA	TRBV19	TGTGCCAGTAGCAACTCCGGACTGGAGGAGGGGACCCAGTACTTC	CASSNSGLEEGTQYF
TRBD2	TRBJ2-3	many	TRBV29-1	TGCAGCGCCGACGCGGGGGGCCTCACAGATACGCAGTATTTT	CSADAGGLTDTQYF
NA	TRBJ2-7	few	TRBV6-5	TGTGCCAGCAGCGGGGGGCTATCCCCCTACGAGCAGTACTTC	CASSGGLSPYEQYF
TRBD1	TRBJ2-1	many	TRBV4-3	TGCGCCAGCAGCCGCGGGGACAGGGGATTCAATGAGCAGTTCTTC	CASSRGDRGFNEQFF
TRBD2	TRBJ2-3	few	TRBV9	TGTGCCAGCAGTGCCCTAGCGGGGGCCGGCACAGATACGCAGTATTTT	CASSALAGAGTDTQYF
NA	TRBJ2-7	NA	TRBV6-1	TGTGCCAGCAGAGACAGCTACGAGCAGTACTTC	CASRDSYEQYF
NA	TRBJ1-5	NA	TRBV2	TGTGCCAGCATGCGGGGGCATCTTAATGTCGGCAATCAGCCCCAGCATTTT	CASMRGHLNVGNQPQHF